These T cell receptor beta chains were read from a single sample in a study of T-cell memory formation after mild COVID-19. One entry per CDR3 protein results from TCRdb running MiXCR on the 5' RACE reads. Seen here are 200,000 to 250,000 distinct CDR3 sequences, over 9% observed once, and the top ten hold around 20%. Sequenced: PBMCs or a T cell subset sorted from them (not recorded which). These receptors came from a man aged 18 to 29 who had mild COVID-19 (a few samples of this study predate the infection). Cell type and time point are not known. CDR3s include the opening cysteine and the closing phenylalanine or tryptophan. D genes are given only for firm matches. Only some rows state a clone size, as once, few, many or a class for expanded clones.

V	J	size	D	DNA	CDR3
TRBV4-1	TRBJ2-1	-	-	TGCGCCAGCAGCCAAGGTCTGGAGGGTGAGCAGTTCTTC	CASSQGLEGEQFF
TRBV5-1	TRBJ2-2	few	-	TGCGCCAGCAGCTTGAGAGAAGGACTGGGGAACACCGGGGAGCTGTTTTTT	CASSLREGLGNTGELFF
TRBV4-2	TRBJ1-2	-	-	TGTGCCAGCAGCCAAGAACCGGGTGCTGGCTACACCTTC	CASSQEPGAGYTF
TRBV4-1	TRBJ2-7	-	-	TGCGCCAGCAGCCAAGATCAGACAAACCTACGAGAGCAGTACTTC	CASSQDQTNLREQYF
TRBV28	TRBJ1-2	-	-	TGTGCCAGCAGTTGGGACGGGGTTAACTATGGCTACACCTTC	CASSWDGVNYGYTF
TRBV6-1	TRBJ2-7	-	-	TGTGCCAGCAGTGAATCAACCTGGGAGCAGTACTTC	CASSESTWEQYF
TRBV7-2	TRBJ1-3	-	TRBD1	TGTGCCAGCAGCTCTGGGACAGGGGGTAGGGGAAACACCATATATTTT	CASSSGTGGRGNTIYF
TRBV7-9	TRBJ1-4	-	TRBD1	TGTGCCAGCAGCGGCGCCAGGGGGGTTGAAAAACTGTTTTTT	CASSGARGVEKLFF
TRBV7-6	TRBJ2-2	-	-	TGTGCCAGCAGCTTAGCGGGACAAAACACCGGGGAGCTGTTTTTT	CASSLAGQNTGELFF
TRBV20-1	TRBJ2-7	few	-	TGCAGTGCTAGAGATACGTCTGTAAGCTCCTACGAGCAGTACTTC	CSARDTSVSSYEQYF
TRBV19	TRBJ2-4	few	-	TGTGCCAGTAGGACGACCGAGGGGAACATTCAGTACTTC	CASRTTEGNIQYF
TRBV4-1	TRBJ2-3	few	TRBD2	TGCGCCAGCAGCCAATTGGCAGGACTAGCGACAGATACGCAGTATTTT	CASSQLAGLATDTQYF
TRBV7-2	TRBJ2-5	few	-	TGTGCCAGCAGCTGGGGGAGTAACCAAGAGACCCAGTACTTC	CASSWGSNQETQYF
TRBV14	TRBJ2-3	few	-	TGTGCCAGCAGCCAAGACCTCTGGGGGCAGGGAATTACAGATACGCAGTATTTT	CASSQDLWGQGITDTQYF
TRBV30	TRBJ1-1	-	-	TGTGCCTGGACCGTGGGGGGGAGCGGTAACACTGAAGCTTTCTTT	CAWTVGGSGNTEAFF
TRBV20-1	TRBJ2-3	many	TRBD2	TGCAGTGCTATAGGACTAGCGGGGGACCGCACAGATACGCAGTATTTT	CSAIGLAGDRTDTQYF
TRBV7-2	TRBJ2-5	many	TRBD2	TGTGCCAGCAGCTTATGGCTAGCGGGGGGAGAGACCCAGTACTTC	CASSLWLAGGETQYF
TRBV9	TRBJ2-1	few	-	TGTGCCAGCAGCGTAGGTACAGGACTATACAATGAGCAGTTCTTC	CASSVGTGLYNEQFF
TRBV3-1	TRBJ2-7	few	-	TGTGCCAGCAGCCACATCGGAAGGGGACCCAACTACGAGCAGTACTTC	CASSHIGRGPNYEQYF
TRBV12-3/TRBV12-4	TRBJ1-2	-	-	TGTGCCAGCACCGGGACAATTTATGGCTACACCTTC	CASTGTIYGYTF
TRBV20-1	TRBJ2-3	-	-	TGCAGTGCTGGGGGGGCCATTCCAGATACGCAGTATTTT	CSAGGAIPDTQYF
TRBV3-1	TRBJ2-7	once	-	TGTGCCAGCAGCCAAGACCGGGACCGTCCTTCCTACGAGCAGTACTTC	CASSQDRDRPSYEQYF
TRBV27	TRBJ2-7	few	-	TGTGCCAGCACCGGAGGGGGCGAGCAGTACTTC	CASTGGGEQYF
TRBV5-1	TRBJ2-3	few	TRBD2	TGCGCCAGCAGGAGGACTAGCGACACAGATACGCAGTATTTT	CASRRTSDTDTQYF
TRBV3-1	TRBJ1-2	-	-	TGTGCCAGCAGCCAAGGAGTAGAGGGCTATGGCTACACCTTC	CASSQGVEGYGYTF
TRBV7-2	TRBJ2-1	many	TRBD2	TGTGCCAGCAGCTTAGCGGGGACTAGCGGGAATGAGCAGTTCTTC	CASSLAGTSGNEQFF
TRBV30	TRBJ2-1	few	-	TGTGCCTGGAGTGGGGGGGAGGCCTACAATGAGCAGTTCTTC	CAWSGGEAYNEQFF
TRBV7-2	TRBJ2-2	few	-	TGTGCCAGCAGCCAACAGGGTCGGACTTCTTCCGGGGAGCTGTTTTTT	CASSQQGRTSSGELFF
TRBV4-2	TRBJ2-3	few	-	TGTGCCAGCAGCCCCCCCCCCGGGGCCCAGGGGTTTGCAGATACGCAGTATTTT	CASSPPPGAQGFADTQYF
TRBV7-2	TRBJ2-2	-	-	TGTGCCAGCAGCTTCGCGACACCGAACACCGGGGAGCTGTTTTTT	CASSFATPNTGELFF
TRBV27	TRBJ2-3	-	-	TGTGCCAGCAGTTTAGCTAAGGGGAGTATCACAGATACGCAGTATTTT	CASSLAKGSITDTQYF